The 27 T cell receptor beta chains in this list originate from one sample, sequenced in a study of T cell responses to AZD1222 COVID-19 vaccine. TCRdb's table, derived via immunoSEQ multiplex PCR, lists solely in-frame clones and lacks some. The table has some 150,000 clones, more than 80% seen once. Material: peripheral blood, obtained on day 0 of AZD1222 vaccination. These TCRs come from an adult in good health.

The chain couples TRBV30 to TRBJ2-1, with 7 bases lining up with TRBD1. The trim removed 3 bases at V and 7 bases at J, leaving 3 bases unmatched. Germline V gives CDR1 GTSNPN, CDR2 SVGIG (reference sequence). The CDR3 has 12 amino acids. DNA of the CDR3: TGTGCCTGGAGACAGGGGTGGAATGAGCAGTTCTTC. Translation: CAWRQGWNEQFF.

This sequence joins TRBV2 and TRBJ2-1; possible D gene TRBD1, 6 bases. The ends were cut back, 6 bases at V and 6 bases at J, with 15 bases in the middle. CDR1 and CDR2 (germline): SNHLY, FYNNEI. This CDR3 is built from 14 residues. The DNA of the CDR3 is TGTGCCAGCAGCCCTGACAGGTGGGCCAATGAGCAGTTCTTC. Translated, it gives CASSPDRWANEQFF.

V gene TRBV15 combines with J gene TRBJ1-1, with 9 bases lining up with TRBD1. Germline V lookup: CDR1 LNHNV, CDR2 YYDKDF (reference sequence). This CDR3 is built from 15 residues. J gave up 5 bases and V 4 bases, and 8 bases lay outside the gene matches. CDR3 loop: CATSTSGTGRTEAFF. The CDR3 DNA follows: TGTGCCACCAGCACATCCGGGACAGGGAGGACTGAAGCTTTCTTT.

Note on this clone: The sample contains more than one DNA sequence encoding this CDR3. The J gene is TRBJ1-5, the V gene TRBV19; D not resolved. CDR1 and CDR2 (germline): LNHDA, SQIVND (reference sequence). The V gene lost 11 bases and the J gene lost 0 bases, with 11 bases spanning the gap. The CDR3 consists of 13 residues. The CDR3 nucleotides are TGTGCCTCAAAGAGGAATAGCAATCAGCCCCAGCATTTT. This translates into CASKRNSNQPQHF.

The chain recombines TRBV13 with TRBJ2-7; TRBD1 agrees at 8 bases. The CDR3 length is 15 residues. V lost 5 bases to trimming and J lost 0 bases; unmatched junction nucleotides: 6. Germline CDR1 PRHDT, CDR2 FYEKMQ (reference sequence). The CDR3: CASSQGDRSSYEQYF. CDR3 bases: TGTGCCAGCAGCCAAGGGGACAGGAGCTCCTACGAGCAGTACTTC.

V usage is TRBV7-9 and J usage is TRBJ1-1, with 8 bases that match TRBD1. There are 14 residues in the CDR3. The germline V gene encodes CDR1 SEHNR and CDR2 FQNEAQ (reference sequence). The V gene end was trimmed by 5 bases and the J gene end by 1 base; junction bases not matched to a gene: 3. The CDR3 DNA is TGTGCCAGCAGCCTCGGGACAGGGAACACTGAAGCTTTCTTT. The encoded protein is CASSLGTGNTEAFF.

This clone was observed a single time. The V gene is TRBV24-1, the J gene TRBJ2-1; D perhaps matches TRBD2 (5 bases). V shed 4 bases and J shed 11 bases, with 14 bases lying between them. Germline V lookup: CDR1 KGHDR, CDR2 SFDVKD. This CDR3 is built from 13 residues. CDR3 sequence (DNA): TGTGCCACCAGTGACACGCCTGACTACCAGCAGTTCTTC. It codes for CATSDTPDYQQFF.

The rearrangement links TRBV6-5 to TRBJ1-1; possible D gene TRBD1, 5 bases. V lost 0 bases and J lost 8, with 16 bases in between. The CDR3 has 15 amino acids. Germline loops: CDR1 MNHEY, CDR2 SVGAGI. The CDR3 loop reads CASSYSKGTMTEAFF. For the CDR3, the DNA is TGTGCCAGCAGTTACTCGAAAGGGACCATGACCGAAGCTTTCTTT.

The genes are TRBV11-2 and TRBJ1-1; D remains ambiguous. V lost 2 bases and J 0 bases, leaving 16 bases between the germline ends. Per germline, CDR1 SGHAT and CDR2 FQNNGV. The CDR3 covers 17 residues. The CDR3 coding sequence is TGTGCCAGCAGCTTAAAGTTACGAGTCGGGTTGAACACTGAAGCTTTCTTT. Protein product: CASSLKLRVGLNTEAFF.

V gene TRBV4-1 combines with J gene TRBJ1-6; D call uncertain. The CDR3 loop spans 15 amino acids. Trimming took 2 bases from V and 7 from J, leaving 12 bases between them. Germline V lookup: CDR1 MGHRA, CDR2 YSYEKL. The CDR3 region has the DNA TGCGCCAGCAGCCAACGGCCCCTAGGGAATTCACCCCTCCACTTT. Residues: CASSQRPLGNSPLHF.

Points on this clone: This CDR3 is also generated by other DNA sequences in the sample. J is TRBJ1-4 and V is TRBV19; no reliable D call. The CDR3 is 14 amino acids. Germline-derived CDR1 and CDR2 are LNHDA and SQIVND (reference sequence). Trimming removed 2 bases at V and 3 bases at J, with 7 bases between. CDR3 amino acids: CASSIHGANEKLFF. The CDR3, as DNA: TGTGCCAGTAGTATACACGGGGCTAATGAAAAACTGTTTTTT.

This clone was seen only once. The gene calls are TRBV5-6 and TRBJ1-2; 7 bases are shared with TRBD1. The junction had 8 bases not matched to a gene; V was cut back by 4 bases and J by 5 bases. This CDR3 has 14 residues. Germline V gene sequence: CDR1 SGHDT, CDR2 YYEEEE. CDR3 in DNA: TGTGCCAGCAGCCCCGGGACAGCTTCTTATGGCTACACCTTC. It translates to CASSPGTASYGYTF.

This clone appeared a single time. The rearrangement links TRBV7-9 to TRBJ1-1, with D tentatively TRBD1 (5 bases). V was trimmed by 5 bases and J by 0 bases, leaving 10 bases between them. CDR1 is SEHNR, CDR2 FQNEAQ, per germline (reference sequence). The CDR3 spans 14 residues. The CDR3: CASSTGTVNTEAFF. In DNA, the CDR3 is TGTGCCAGCAGCACCGGGACGGTGAACACTGAAGCTTTCTTT.

This clone was recorded only once. The genes are TRBV30 and TRBJ2-1, with TRBD2 identical over 14 bases. V lost 3 bases and J lost 7; bases outside the gene matches: 14. The CDR3 consists of 18 residues. Germline V lookup: CDR1 GTSNPN, CDR2 SVGIG (reference sequence). CDR3 sequence reads: CAWRYWTSGGNPGNEQFF. CDR3 DNA: TGTGCCTGGAGATATTGGACTAGCGGGGGGAACCCAGGGAATGAGCAGTTCTTC.

The chain employs TRBV7-8 and TRBJ1-6; D gene uncertain. This CDR3 is built from 18 residues. Trimming removed 3 bases from V and 0 bases from J, with 15 bases in between. Germline V lookup: CDR1 SGHVS, CDR2 FQNEAQ. The CDR3 region is CASSFQKGRRSYNSPLHF. In DNA form, the CDR3 reads TGTGCCAGCAGCTTTCAAAAGGGAAGGCGCTCCTATAATTCACCCCTCCACTTT.

The V call is TRBV19, the J call TRBJ2-4; 9 bases are shared with TRBD2. The junction had 12 bases not matched to a gene; V was cut back by 5 bases and J by 7 bases. Germline CDR1 is LNHDA and CDR2 is SQIVND (reference sequence). This CDR3 is 16 amino acids long. In DNA form, the CDR3 reads TGTGCCAGTAGTCCAGGGGGACTAGCTCTTAAGAACATTCAGTACTTC. This sequence encodes CASSPGGLALKNIQYF. Supplemented by reference TRBV19 and TRBJ2-4, the full variable domain reads DGGITQSPKYLFRKEGQNVTLSCEQNLNHDAMYWYRQDPGQGLRLIYYSQIVNDFQKGDIAEGYSVSREKKESFPLTVTSAQKNPTAFYLCASSPGGLALKNIQYFGAGTRLSVL.

V and J are TRBV4-3 and TRBJ2-4; D ambiguous. Trimming cost V 0 bases and J 3 bases, with 12 bases left between them. The germline V gene has CDR1 LGHNA and CDR2 YSLEER. The CDR3 is made up of 16 amino acids. CDR3 coding DNA: TGCGCCAGCAGCCAAGAAACTAACTGGGGCAAAAACATTCAGTACTTC. It yields the protein CASSQETNWGKNIQYF.

The chain combines TRBV27 with TRBJ1-5; tentative D call: TRBD1 (5 bases). Between the trimmed V and J ends, which lost 4 bases and 1 base, there was a span of 5 bases. CDR3 length: 13 residues. Germline values: CDR1 MNHEY, CDR2 SMNVEV (reference sequence). The CDR3 region is CASSWGSNQPQHF. CDR3 sequence (DNA): TGTGCCAGCAGTTGGGGGAGCAATCAGCCCCAGCATTTT.

The V and J genes are TRBV6-6 and TRBJ2-3; 8 positions match TRBD2. The CDR3 length is 18 residues. Germline V gene sequence: CDR1 MNHNY, CDR2 SVGAGI (reference sequence). The junction had 14 bases not matched to a gene; V was cut back by 5 bases and J by 1 base. The chain's CDR3 is CASSPGGLKAGGTDTQYF. In DNA, the CDR3 is TGTGCCAGCAGTCCCGGGGGGTTAAAAGCGGGAGGCACAGATACGCAGTATTTT.

V is TRBV7-2 and J is TRBJ1-1, with D hard to call. Trimming shortened V by 0 bases and J by 3 bases, and 8 bases separated the two germline ends. The CDR3 length is 14 residues. Per germline, CDR1 SGHTA and CDR2 FQGNSA. CDR3 protein: CASSLAEVYTEAFF. Written as DNA, the CDR3 is TGTGCCAGCAGCTTAGCGGAGGTGTACACTGAAGCTTTCTTT.

CDR3 nucleotide sequence: TGTGCCAGCAGCCCCCGACAGCGAATCTCCTATAATTCACCCCTCCACTTT. Its protein product is CASSPRQRISYNSPLHF. The chain carries TRBV7-2 and TRBJ1-6; tentatively, D is TRBD1 (5 bases). The germline V and J ends were trimmed by 5 bases and 0 bases, with 14 bases remaining between them. Germline CDR1 and CDR2: SGHTA and FQGNSA. This CDR3 is 17 amino acids long.

Note on this clone: At one of its ends the junction is not consistent with the germline gene, which may arise from a read error. This chain joins TRBV6-5 and TRBJ2-7; TRBD1 agrees at 11 bases. This CDR3 spans 14 amino acids. Per the germline V gene, CDR1 is MNHEY and CDR2 is SVGAGI. This chain's CDR3 is CASSPGQGGYEQYF. The CDR3 DNA reads TGTGCTAGCAGCCCGGGACAGGGGGGGTACGAGCAGTACTTC.

The chain couples TRBV30 to TRBJ2-5, with 9 bases aligning to TRBD1. The length of the CDR3 is 14 residues. V gave up 1 base and J gave up 5 bases; unmatched junction bases: 5. The germline gives CDR1 GTSNPN, CDR2 SVGIG (reference sequence). CDR3 bases: TGTGCCTGGAGTGGGGGACAGGGTGGGGAGACCCAGTACTTC. Translation gives CAWSGGQGGETQYF.

This chain joins TRBV6-1 and TRBJ2-3; no definite D call. CDR1 and CDR2 from the germline V gene are MNHNS and SASEGT. Between the trimmed V and J ends, which lost 1 base and 1 base, there was a span of 6 bases. This CDR3 contains 14 residues. The CDR3 reads CASSEVRGTDTQYF. As DNA, the CDR3 is TGTGCCAGCAGTGAAGTTAGAGGCACAGATACGCAGTATTTT.

Comments on this clone: At one end, the junction sequence differs from germline, possibly due to a read error. This CDR3 is CAICETAGGTYNEQFF. The CDR3, as DNA: TGTGCCATCTGTGAGACGGCAGGTGGGACCTACAATGAGCAGTTCTTC. The chain couples TRBV10-3 to TRBJ2-1, with D unclear. Germline CDR1 ENHRY, CDR2 SYGVKD. This CDR3 comprises 16 residues.

This rearrangement joins TRBV6-6 to TRBJ2-3, with D hard to call. The CDR3 totals 12 residues. V lost 8 bases and J lost 6, with 12 bases in between. From germline, CDR1 is MNHNY and CDR2 SVGAGI (reference sequence). The CDR3 here is CASRASADTQYF. CDR3 nucleotides: TGTGCCAGCCGCGCTTCAGCGGATACGCAGTATTTT.

The chain employs TRBV5-5 and TRBJ2-1; D is uncertain. This CDR3 is 15 amino acids long. From germline, CDR1 is SGHKS and CDR2 YYEKEE (reference sequence). Between the trimmed V and J ends, which lost 1 base and 0 bases, there was a span of 8 bases. CDR3 coding DNA: TGTGCCAGCAGCTTGCGTCCCAACTCCTACAATGAGCAGTTCTTC. It yields the protein CASSLRPNSYNEQFF.